This entry is about one T cell receptor beta chain. The antigen this receptor binds is unknown. No base quality values were provided; no much bigger clone lies one nucleotide off. In the paper's terms, the treatment or condition label means: nivolumab (PD-1 blockade) given before sampling. The DNeasy Blood and Tissue Kit was used to extract DNA from formalin-fixed paraffin-embedded specimens. This entry comes from a study of T cells in tumors and immune-related adverse events (dated by TCRdb to the early 2020s). The CDR3 contains 14 residues, cysteine and phenylalanine counted. The entry retains the CDR3 DNA only, 42 bases that are in frame from base 1. Trimmed from V: 3 bases; trimmed from J: 3 bases; junction bases lacking a gene match: 3. The CDR1 and CDR2 encoded by the germline V gene are WSHSY and SAAADI. The TCR beta locus was amplified and sequenced with the immunoSEQ assay, yielding bulk TCR Vbeta CDR3 data. Per the original workflow: CDR3s were excluded if they were non-productive, were shorter than 7 amino acids, or did not start with C or end with F/W. Only specimens with at least 1000 reads were analysed, and clonotypes were defined at the amino acid level. Clonality was computed as 1 minus Pielou's evenness. To equalize library sizes, abundance-weighted random subsampling with replacement was performed and repeated 100 times so that 95% confidence intervals could be reported. The Morisita overlap index was used to quantify repertoire overlap, and for each specimen the top 40 clones were checked for overlap with the irAE. TCRdb took over this immuneACCESS table, retaining in-frame rearrangements with V and J assigned. Such tables are incomplete; in checked studies, under half of the missing clones stem from an unresolved V gene, and the remainder is unexplained. V, J and clone size derive from that table, while D and trimming were established from the DNA sequence. Present in this sample are around 10,000 clones, 85% to 95% of which were seen just once. Clones ranked in the top ten supply roughly 1.5% of the sample.

The sample was lymph node tissue, taken from a patient treated with anti-PD-1 therapy. Recombination joined TRBV10-2 with TRBJ2-7; the central 9 bases match TRBD2. The clonotype comes from a female donor with metastatic renal cell carcinoma. The DNA reads as follows: TGCGCCAGCAGTGATAGCGGGAGCGACTACGAGCAGTACTTC. Translation gives CASSDSGSDYEQYF.